Listed here is a single T cell receptor beta chain. Which antigen it targets is not known. No much larger clonotype is one base removed from it; base qualities were not supplied. From the cysteine through the phenylalanine, the CDR3 covers 15 amino acids. Only the CDR3 region is kept as DNA, spanning 45 bases read in frame from base 1. The germline V gene encodes CDR1 KGHDR and CDR2 SFDVKD. Relative to germline, V is missing 2 bases and J is missing 4 bases, with 3 bases of the junction outside any gene match. The library was built by means of RT-PCR. Sequenced on an Illumina HiSeq 2500. TCRdb ran its own pipeline on the public reads, namely fastp trimming at Q25 and MiXCR clone calling, and kept in-frame beta chains. CDR3 protein duplicates are merged, each entry listing the most common genes and DNA. The sample table holds approximately 730,000 distinct CDR3 sequences, of which approximately 13% were seen once. The ten largest clones take up 6.5% to 8.5% of the sample.

These data are taken from a study of response to subunit inactivated influenza vaccine (dated 2018 in TCRdb). A note on the overall study: Deep quantitative profiling of the T cell receptor repertoire was used in the study to follow responses to a trivalent subunit inactivated influenza vaccine. General study outcomes and caveats: According to the authors, only a limited number of new T cells may be recruited by each seasonal influenza vaccination.

This clonotype was obtained from a man in his fifties who received an inactivated influenza vaccine. Donor details come from another sample of the same person, matched by shared clones. The rearranged segments are TRBV24-1 and TRBJ2-5; 10 nucleotides in the junction match TRBD1. Sequences were derived from PBMCs from blood, sampled around 15 days before vaccination. The CDR3 protein: CATSDWDRGGETQYF. The DNA is TGTGCCACCAGTGATTGGGACAGGGGAGGAGAGACCCAGTACTTC.